This entry lists 30 T cell receptor beta chains sequenced from one sample in a study of blood T cell repertoires in COVID-19. Clones were read by immunoSEQ multiplex PCR, and TCRdb kept only the in-frame ones, dropping some. The repertoire holds just over 650,000 clones, with around 90% as singletons. Source material: peripheral blood. The receptors come from a woman between 18 and 30 years old with acute or convalescent COVID-19.

The V and J genes are TRBV5-5 and TRBJ1-2; 10 bases line up with TRBD1. The junction had 4 bases not matched to a gene; V was cut back by 0 bases and J by 5 bases. CDR1 is SGHKS and CDR2 is YYEKEE in the germline V gene (reference sequence). This CDR3 contains 15 residues. The CDR3 here is CASSLGQGAGYGYTF. The CDR3, as DNA: TGTGCCAGCAGCTTGGGACAGGGGGCTGGGTATGGCTACACCTTC.

As to this clone: Mismatch with germline at one junction end may stem from a read error. The chain combines TRBV24-1 with TRBJ1-2, with no clear D. CDR1 and CDR2 (germline): KGHDR, SFDVKD. The length of the CDR3 is 11 residues. The CDR3 loop is CATIRNVVSAF. Here the CDR3 DNA reads TGTGCCACCATTAGAAACGTAGTCTCCGCCTTC.

V usage is TRBV4-1 and J usage is TRBJ2-7, with 9 bases aligning to TRBD1. The V segment lost 5 bases and the J segment 5 bases; nucleotides outside the gene matches: 10. This CDR3 region has 15 residues. Germline V gene lookup returns CDR1 MGHRA and CDR2 YSYEKL. As DNA, the CDR3 is TGCGCCAGCAGCGGGTCGGGGACAGGGTCTAACGAGCAGTACTTC. This codes for CASSGSGTGSNEQYF.

The chain couples TRBV4-3 to TRBJ1-4, with D possibly being TRBD1 (5 bases). Trimming pared 3 bases from V and 4 bases from J, leaving 12 bases between. The CDR3 is 15 amino acids. CDR1 LGHNA and CDR2 YSLEER come from the germline V gene. CDR3 in DNA: TGCGCCAGCAGCCATAAGGGGTCCGGTAATGAAAAACTGTTTTTT. This encodes CASSHKGSGNEKLFF.

The CDR3 DNA is TGTGCCAGCAGCCACCCGGGGGGTCTCTACGAGCAGTACTTC. This encodes CASSHPGGLYEQYF. The chain links TRBV7-2 to TRBJ2-7, with 7 bases lining up with TRBD2. With 5 bases clipped from V and 3 bases from J, the junction kept 7 bases outside the gene matches. Germline assignment: CDR1 SGHTA and CDR2 FQGNSA. The CDR3 consists of 14 residues.

The rearrangement joins TRBV18 to TRBJ1-3; 8 bases are shared with TRBD1. This CDR3 is 17 amino acids long. Germline CDR1 reads KGHSH; CDR2 reads LQKENI. V gave up 5 bases and J gave up 2 bases; unmatched junction bases: 11. CDR3: CASSAGQGRPAGNTIYF. CDR3 nucleotide sequence: TGTGCCAGCTCAGCTGGACAGGGACGTCCAGCTGGAAACACCATATATTTT.

This sequence joins TRBV6-1 and TRBJ1-2, with unresolved D. Germline-derived CDR1 and CDR2 are MNHNS and SASEGT. V gave up 1 base and J gave up 8 bases, with 14 bases separating them. This CDR3 is 14 amino acids long. For the CDR3, the DNA is TGTGCCAGCAGTGAAGACAGCCCCGCTGTAGGCTACACCTTC. Translated, it gives CASSEDSPAVGYTF.

Only one count was recorded for this clone. The V call is TRBV3-1 (or the pseudogene TRBV3-2), the J call TRBJ1-2; D perhaps matches TRBD1 (6 bases). CDR1 and CDR2 from the germline V gene are LGHDT and YNNKEL (reference sequence). CDR3 length: 15 amino acids. Trimming removed 2 bases from V and 8 bases from J, with 18 bases in between. CDR3 sequence: CASSQRDTSGAGYTF. The DNA for the CDR3 is TGTGCCAGCAGCCAACGGGACACCTCCGGGGCCGGCTACACCTTC.

V and J are TRBV6-1 and TRBJ2-3, with a tentative D call TRBD2 (7 bases). The V and J ends lost 3 bases and 4 bases respectively, with 11 bases between them. The CDR3 has 14 amino acids. Germline CDR1 and CDR2: MNHNS and SASEGT. This CDR3 is CASSEGGAADTQYF. The CDR3 DNA follows: TGTGCCAGCAGTGAGGGGGGGGCCGCAGATACGCAGTATTTT.

The J gene is TRBJ1-1, the V gene TRBV25-1, with 7 positions matching TRBD1. The CDR3 contains 17 residues. V was pared by 0 bases and J by 4 bases, with 11 bases of the junction left unmatched. Per the germline V gene, CDR1 is MGHDK and CDR2 is SYGVNS. CDR3 sequence: CASSEYKGGSAPTEAFF. CDR3 nucleotide sequence: TGTGCCAGCAGTGAATATAAAGGGGGCTCTGCGCCCACTGAAGCTTTCTTT.

V is TRBV19 and J is TRBJ2-1, with D perhaps TRBD1 (6 bases). Germline V CDR1 and CDR2: LNHDA, SQIVND (reference sequence). V lost 4 bases, J lost 7 bases, and 11 bases lay in between. This CDR3 region has 13 residues. This CDR3 reads CASSTTTGNEQFF. CDR3 bases: TGTGCCAGTAGTACAACCACAGGGAATGAGCAGTTCTTC.

This chain joins TRBV2 and TRBJ2-7; 7 bases match TRBD1. The J segment lost 4 bases and the V segment lost 10 bases, leaving 4 bases of the junction unmatched. CDR3 length: 11 residues. Germline CDR1 and CDR2: SNHLY and FYNNEI. CDR3: CAISDRYEQYF. In nucleotides, the CDR3 is TGTGCCATCTCGGACAGGTACGAGCAGTACTTC.

The gene calls are TRBV6-4 and TRBJ1-4, with TRBD1 matching 7 bases. V lost 4 bases, J lost 13 bases, and 6 bases stayed unmatched. Germline loops: CDR1 MRHNA, CDR2 SNTAGT. This CDR3 is built from 12 residues. The CDR3 protein is CASSVGGIGLFF. The DNA of the CDR3 is TGTGCCAGCAGTGTAGGGGGCATTGGACTGTTTTTT.

V and J are TRBV7-2 and TRBJ1-5; D is ambiguous. CDR3 length: 12 residues. CDR1 and CDR2 (germline): SGHTA, FQGNSA. With 8 bases removed from V and 3 bases from J, the gap between germline ends came to 8 bases. CDR3 sequence (DNA): TGTGCCAGCGGAGGGTTCAATCAGCCCCAGCATTTT. The encoded protein is CASGGFNQPQHF.

The chain couples TRBV28 to TRBJ1-1; D ambiguous. The germline CDR1 and CDR2 sequences are MDHEN and SYDVKM. V was trimmed by 2 bases and J by 6 bases, leaving 16 bases between them. This CDR3 has 15 amino acids. The CDR3 nucleotides are TGTGCCAGCAGTTTAAGTTCTCCACCGAGCGCTGAAGCTTTCTTT. Encoded protein: CASSLSSPPSAEAFF.

The genes are TRBV3-1 (or the pseudogene TRBV3-2) and TRBJ1-1; 8 nucleotides line up with TRBD1. V was clipped by 4 bases and J by 7 bases; unmatched bases: 14. Germline CDR1 and CDR2: LGHDT and YNNKEL (reference sequence). The CDR3 is 16 residues long. The CDR3 spells CASSPSPDRVAVEAFF. The CDR3 nucleotides read TGTGCCAGCAGCCCCTCTCCGGACAGGGTCGCGGTTGAAGCTTTCTTT.

This clone was seen more than once but under ten times. The chain joins TRBV28 to TRBJ2-3, with TRBD1 identical over 11 bases. V lost 3 bases, J lost 5 bases, and 4 bases stayed unmatched. The CDR3 consists of 15 residues. Germline lookup yields CDR1 MDHEN and CDR2 SYDVKM. CDR3 nucleotides: TGTGCCAGCAGTTTCGGACAGGGGGCGGGAGATACGCAGTATTTT. It yields the protein CASSFGQGAGDTQYF. Looking up the rest from reference TRBV28 and TRBJ2-3 gives the full variable domain: DVKVTQSSRYLVKRTGEKVFLECVQDMDHENMFWYRQDPGLGLRLIYFSYDVKMKEKGDIPEGYSVSREKKERFSLILESASTNQTSMYLCASSFGQGAGDTQYFGPGTRLTVL.

The chain employs TRBV5-8 and TRBJ1-3; D not certain. Germline CDR1 is SGHTS and CDR2 is YDEGEE. The CDR3 extends over 15 amino acids. V was clipped by 0 bases and J by 0 bases, with 7 bases between them. DNA for the CDR3: TGTGCCAGCAGCTTGGGGCAGAACTCTGGAAACACCATATATTTT. It translates to CASSLGQNSGNTIYF.

This clone has a single count. The J gene is TRBJ1-2, the V gene TRBV30; maybe TRBD1 (6 bases). Deletions cut 3 bases from V and 1 base from J, with 15 bases between. Germline assignment: CDR1 GTSNPN and CDR2 SVGIG (reference sequence). The CDR3 consists of 15 residues. As DNA, the CDR3 is TGTGCCTGGAGAGCTACTGGACAGATTAACTATGGCTACACCTTC. It yields the protein CAWRATGQINYGYTF.

This clone has a single count. The gene calls are TRBV7-9 and TRBJ2-3; 7 bases agree with TRBD2. With V trimmed by 5 bases and J by 2 bases, 7 bases remained unmatched. The length of the CDR3 is 15 residues. Germline CDR1 SEHNR, CDR2 FQNEAQ (reference sequence). CDR3 in amino acids: CASSPGGPDTDTQYF. The CDR3 coding sequence is TGTGCCAGCAGCCCGGGGGGTCCCGACACAGATACGCAGTATTTT.

Points on this clone: A much larger clone lies one base from this, so it may be a read error. The sample contains more than one DNA sequence encoding this CDR3. The rearrangement uses TRBV29-1 and TRBJ1-1; TRBD1 is a possible D gene (5 bases). This CDR3 has 13 residues. Germline CDR1 reads SQVTM; CDR2 reads ANQGSEA. V shed 2 bases and J shed 0 bases, with 7 bases lying between them. The CDR3 loop reads CSVEKGMNTEAFF. DNA of the CDR3: TGCAGCGTTGAAAAGGGGATGAACACTGAAGCTTTCTTT.

The chain recombines TRBV28 with TRBJ2-1; 9 nucleotides match TRBD1. This CDR3 spans 14 amino acids. Germline CDR1 MDHEN, CDR2 SYDVKM. Germline trimming cut 5 bases from V and 9 bases from J; bases unmatched to any gene: 8. CDR3 protein: CASSPRQGVGEQFF. CDR3 in DNA: TGTGCCAGCAGTCCGCGACAGGGGGTTGGTGAGCAGTTCTTC.

This chain connects TRBV24-1 to TRBJ1-5, with 9 bases lining up with TRBD1. Germline V lookup: CDR1 KGHDR, CDR2 SFDVKD. J gave up 6 bases and V 4 bases, and 6 bases lay outside the gene matches. The CDR3 runs 15 residues. CDR3 protein: CATSDTTGGGQPQHF. The DNA of the CDR3 is TGTGCCACCAGTGACACCACAGGGGGCGGTCAGCCCCAGCATTTT.

The V call is TRBV29-1, the J call TRBJ2-7, with a possible D match to TRBD2 (6 bases). The V end was cut by 4 bases, the J end by 3 bases, with 25 bases between. The CDR3 consists of 17 residues. CDR1 is SQVTM, CDR2 ANQGSEA, per germline. The CDR3: CSVVDPESGDGSYEQYF. The CDR3, as DNA: TGCAGCGTTGTGGACCCTGAGTCTGGCGACGGGAGCTACGAGCAGTACTTC.

V and J are TRBV4-2 and TRBJ1-5; D call uncertain. CDR1 and CDR2 from the germline V gene are LGHNA and YNFKEQ. CDR3 size: 14 residues. Trimming pared 3 bases from V and 0 bases from J, leaving 6 bases between. The CDR3 sequence is CASSQSYSNQPQHF. The DNA for the CDR3 is TGTGCCAGCAGCCAGAGTTATAGCAATCAGCCCCAGCATTTT.

The chain uses TRBV2 and TRBJ1-1; tentative D call: TRBD1 (6 bases). Trimming left V 4 bases short and J 4 bases short, with 10 bases between. The V gene's germline CDR1 is SNHLY and CDR2 FYNNEI. CDR3 size: 13 residues. This chain's CDR3 is CASSGDRTTEAFF. The CDR3 region has the DNA TGTGCCAGCAGTGGAGACAGGACCACTGAAGCTTTCTTT. Drawing the rest from reference TRBV2 and TRBJ1-1, the complete variable domain is EPEVTQTPSHQVTQMGQEVILRCVPISNHLYFYWYRQILGQKVEFLVSFYNNEISEKSEIFDDQFSVERPDGSNFTLKIRSTKLEDSAMYFCASSGDRTTEAFFGQGTRLTVV.

This clone was seen only a few times. The V gene is TRBV19, the J gene TRBJ1-2; 8 bases map to TRBD1. Germline assignment: CDR1 LNHDA and CDR2 SQIVND (reference sequence). V shed 4 bases, J shed 7 bases, and the junction held 14 bases outside the gene matches. There are 16 residues in the CDR3. The DNA of the CDR3 is TGTGCCAGTAGTACCGCCGCGACAGGGGTTCTCTCTGGCTACACCTTC. It is translated as CASSTAATGVLSGYTF. The variable domain in full, with the rest retrieved from reference TRBV19 and TRBJ1-2, is DGGITQSPKYLFRKEGQNVTLSCEQNLNHDAMYWYRQDPGQGLRLIYYSQIVNDFQKGDIAEGYSVSREKKESFPLTVTSAQKNPTAFYLCASSTAATGVLSGYTFGSGTRLTVV.

CDR3 sequence: CASSRSSTENNSPLHF. DNA for the CDR3: TGCGCCAGCAGCCGATCAAGTACAGAAAATAATTCACCCCTCCACTTT. The chain recombines TRBV4-1 with TRBJ1-6; no clear D. Trimming removed 4 bases from V and 5 bases from J, with 15 bases in between. Germline lookup yields CDR1 MGHRA and CDR2 YSYEKL. CDR3 length: 16 amino acids.

The chain couples TRBV7-8 to TRBJ1-4; D may be TRBD1 (6 bases). From germline, CDR1 is SGHVS and CDR2 FQNEAQ. Trimming removed 5 bases at V and 2 bases at J, with 15 bases between. This CDR3 comprises 16 residues. The CDR3, as DNA: TGTGCCAGCAGCAATCACAGGGTGACGACTAATGAAAAACTGTTTTTT. Residues: CASSNHRVTTNEKLFF.

V gene TRBV6-5 combines with J gene TRBJ1-4, with 7 bases lining up with TRBD1. The CDR3 is made up of 15 amino acids. Per germline, CDR1 MNHEY and CDR2 SVGAGI. After removal of 5 bases from V and 8 bases from J, the junction contained 11 bases not matched to a gene. Here the CDR3 DNA reads TGTGCCAGCAGTAGGACAGGTCGGCTCCAAGAAAAACTGTTTTTT. It encodes CASSRTGRLQEKLFF.